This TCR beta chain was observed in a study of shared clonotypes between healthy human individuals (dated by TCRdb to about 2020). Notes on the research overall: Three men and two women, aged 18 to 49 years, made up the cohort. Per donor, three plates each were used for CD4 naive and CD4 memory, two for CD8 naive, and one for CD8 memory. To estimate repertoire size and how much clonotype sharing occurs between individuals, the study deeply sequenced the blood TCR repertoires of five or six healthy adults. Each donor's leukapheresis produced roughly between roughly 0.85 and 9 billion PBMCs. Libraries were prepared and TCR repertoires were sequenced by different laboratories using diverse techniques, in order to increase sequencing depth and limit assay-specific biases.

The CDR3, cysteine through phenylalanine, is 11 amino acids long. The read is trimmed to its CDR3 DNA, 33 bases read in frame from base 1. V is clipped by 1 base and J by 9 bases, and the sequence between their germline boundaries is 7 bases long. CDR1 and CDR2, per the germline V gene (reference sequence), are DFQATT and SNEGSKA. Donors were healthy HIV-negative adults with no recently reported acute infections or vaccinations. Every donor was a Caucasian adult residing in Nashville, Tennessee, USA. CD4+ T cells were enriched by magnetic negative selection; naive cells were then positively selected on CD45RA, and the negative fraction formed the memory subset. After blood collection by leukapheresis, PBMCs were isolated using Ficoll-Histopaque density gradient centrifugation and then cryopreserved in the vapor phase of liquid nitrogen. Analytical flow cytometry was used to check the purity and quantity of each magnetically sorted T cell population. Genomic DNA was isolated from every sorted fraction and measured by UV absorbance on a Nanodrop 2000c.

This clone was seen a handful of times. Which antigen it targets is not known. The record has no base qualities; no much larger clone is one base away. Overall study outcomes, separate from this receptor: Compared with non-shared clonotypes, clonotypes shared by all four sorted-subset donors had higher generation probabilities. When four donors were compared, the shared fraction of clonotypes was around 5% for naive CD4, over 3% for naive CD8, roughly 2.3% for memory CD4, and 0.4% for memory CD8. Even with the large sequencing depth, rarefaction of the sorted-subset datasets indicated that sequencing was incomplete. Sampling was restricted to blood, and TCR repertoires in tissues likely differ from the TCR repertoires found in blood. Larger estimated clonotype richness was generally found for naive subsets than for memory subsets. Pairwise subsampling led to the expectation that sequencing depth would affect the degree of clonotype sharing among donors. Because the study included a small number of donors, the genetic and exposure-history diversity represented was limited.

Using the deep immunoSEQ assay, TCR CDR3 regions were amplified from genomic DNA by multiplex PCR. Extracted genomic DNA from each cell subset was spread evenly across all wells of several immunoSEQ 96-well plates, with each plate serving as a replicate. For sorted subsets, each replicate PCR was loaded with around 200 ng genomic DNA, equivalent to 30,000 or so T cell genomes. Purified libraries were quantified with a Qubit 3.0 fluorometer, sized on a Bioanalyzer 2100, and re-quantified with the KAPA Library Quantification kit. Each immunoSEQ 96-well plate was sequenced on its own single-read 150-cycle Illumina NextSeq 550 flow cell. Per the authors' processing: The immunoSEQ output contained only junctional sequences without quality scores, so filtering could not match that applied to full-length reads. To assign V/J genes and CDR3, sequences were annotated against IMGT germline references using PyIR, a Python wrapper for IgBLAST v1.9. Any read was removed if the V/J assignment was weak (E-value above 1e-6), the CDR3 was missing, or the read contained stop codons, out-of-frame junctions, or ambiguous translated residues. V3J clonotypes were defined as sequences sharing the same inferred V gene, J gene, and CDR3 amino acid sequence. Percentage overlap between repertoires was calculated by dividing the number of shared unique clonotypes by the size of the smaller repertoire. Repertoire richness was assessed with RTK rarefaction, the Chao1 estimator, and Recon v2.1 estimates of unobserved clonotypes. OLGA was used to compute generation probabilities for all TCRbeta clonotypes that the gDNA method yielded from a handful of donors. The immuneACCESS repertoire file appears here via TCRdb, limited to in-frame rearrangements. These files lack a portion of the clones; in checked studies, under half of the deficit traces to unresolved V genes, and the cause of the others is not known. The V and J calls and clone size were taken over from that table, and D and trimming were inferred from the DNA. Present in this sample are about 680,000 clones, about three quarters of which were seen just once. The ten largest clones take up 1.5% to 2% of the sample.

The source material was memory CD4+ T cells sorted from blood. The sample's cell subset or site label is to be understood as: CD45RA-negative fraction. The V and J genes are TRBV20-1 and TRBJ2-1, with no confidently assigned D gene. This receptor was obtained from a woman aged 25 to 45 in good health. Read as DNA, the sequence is TGCAGTGCTAGAGTTCAAAGTGAGCAGTTCTTC. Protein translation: CSARVQSEQFF.